Shown below are 10 T cell receptor beta chains from a single sample sequenced in a study of STAT5B mutations in CD4+ large granular lymphocyte leukemia. Method: immunoSEQ multiplex PCR; TCRdb's copy keeps in-frame clones and lacks some. The table has 9,800 or so clones, about 79% seen once. Sequences were obtained from PBMCs. Every receptor here comes from a man in his 60s with CD4+ T-cell large granular lymphocyte leukemia.

V usage is TRBV6-5 and J usage is TRBJ2-7; 7 bases are a match to TRBD1. The germline V gene encodes CDR1 MNHEY and CDR2 SVGAGI. The CDR3 runs 16 residues. Trimming removed 2 bases from V and 6 bases from J; junction bases left unmatched: 13. The CDR3 DNA follows: TGTGCCAGCAGTTACGAAGGAGGCAGGGGGTTTGGCGAGCAGTACTTC. Amino acid sequence: CASSYEGGRGFGEQYF.

Points on this clone: One end of the junction fails to match germline, which may point to a read error. The chain has TRBV2 and TRBJ1-4, with D perhaps TRBD1 (5 bases). CDR1 SNHLY and CDR2 FYNNEI come from the germline V gene. This CDR3 region has 13 residues. The CDR3 DNA sequence: TGTGCCAGCTGTGACAGAAGGGCTGAAAAACTGTTTTTT. Its translation: CASCDRRAEKLFF. Together with reference TRBV2 and TRBJ1-4, the CDR3 gives the full variable domain: EPEVTQTPSHQVTQMGQEVILRCVPISNHLYFYWYRQILGQKVEFLVSFYNNEISEKSEIFDDQFSVERPDGSNFTLKIRSTKLEDSAMYFCASCDRRAEKLFFGSGTQLSVL.

This clone was counted a single time. This chain's CDR3 is CASSQVQGNSYEQYF. As DNA, the CDR3 is TGCGCCAGCAGCCAAGTACAAGGGAACTCCTACGAGCAGTACTTC. The chain recombines TRBV4-3 with TRBJ2-7, with D unresolved. This CDR3 has 15 amino acids. V was pared by 1 base and J by 0 bases, with 10 bases between. The germline gives CDR1 LGHNA, CDR2 YSLEER.

In its sample, this clone was seen a few times. This rearrangement joins TRBV7-9 to TRBJ1-2; D gene uncertain. The ends were cut back, 1 base at V and 4 bases at J, with 4 bases in the middle. The CDR3 length is 12 residues. CDR1 is SEHNR and CDR2 is FQNEAQ in the germline V gene (reference sequence). The CDR3 loop is CASSLDSYGYTF. The CDR3 coding sequence is TGTGCCAGCAGCTTAGATAGCTATGGCTACACCTTC.

This clone was detected only once. The rearrangement joins TRBV7-3 to TRBJ2-1, with D unclear. Germline lookup yields CDR1 SGHTA and CDR2 FQGTGA. The V and J ends lost 2 bases and 6 bases respectively, with 11 bases between them. This CDR3 contains 14 residues. The CDR3 coding sequence is TGTGCCAGCAGCTTAGACAACAGCATCAATGAGCAGTTCTTC. Its protein is CASSLDNSINEQFF.

The gene calls are TRBV28 and TRBJ2-7, with 8 nucleotides matching TRBD1. Germline V CDR1 and CDR2: MDHEN, SYDVKM. The ends lost 5 bases at V and 4 bases at J; junction bases unmatched: 10. The CDR3 has 15 amino acids. DNA for the CDR3: TGTGCCAGCAGTCCCCCTTCCGGGACAGGTTACGAGCAGTACTTC. It yields the protein CASSPPSGTGYEQYF.

The chain recombines TRBV6-5 with TRBJ2-7; TRBD1 matches at 9 bases. The CDR3 is 13 residues long. The trim removed 5 bases at V and 6 bases at J, leaving 5 bases unmatched. CDR1 is MNHEY and CDR2 is SVGAGI in the germline V gene. CDR3 in amino acids: CASSKGQGGEQYF. The CDR3 DNA reads TGTGCCAGCAGTAAGGGACAGGGAGGCGAGCAGTACTTC.

This clone is a singleton in its sample. The gene calls are TRBV6-4 and TRBJ2-7; the match to TRBD1 covers 8 bases. CDR3 length equals 15 residues. Per germline, CDR1 MRHNA and CDR2 SNTAGT. V was clipped by 1 base and J by 2 bases; unmatched bases: 4. Written as DNA, the CDR3 is TGTGCCAGCAGTGACTTGGGACAGGCCACCTACGAGCAGTACTTC. This encodes CASSDLGQATYEQYF.

The CDR3: CASSLGGSKYF. For the CDR3, the DNA is TGTGCCAGCAGCCTGGGAGGGAGCAAGTACTTC. The J gene is TRBJ2-7, the V gene TRBV28, with 7 bases aligning to TRBD2. CDR3 length: 11 amino acids. Germline V gene lookup returns CDR1 MDHEN and CDR2 SYDVKM. J lost 11 bases, V lost 6 bases, and 7 bases had no gene match.

CDR3 nucleotide sequence: TGTGCCAGCAGCCCCCGGACTAGCGGGAGGAATGAGCAGTTCTTC. Translation: CASSPRTSGRNEQFF. The J gene is TRBJ2-1, the V gene TRBV11-2; 14 bases are shared with TRBD2. The CDR3 covers 15 residues. Germline loops: CDR1 SGHAT, CDR2 FQNNGV. V shed 5 bases, J shed 7 bases, and the junction held 4 bases outside the gene matches.